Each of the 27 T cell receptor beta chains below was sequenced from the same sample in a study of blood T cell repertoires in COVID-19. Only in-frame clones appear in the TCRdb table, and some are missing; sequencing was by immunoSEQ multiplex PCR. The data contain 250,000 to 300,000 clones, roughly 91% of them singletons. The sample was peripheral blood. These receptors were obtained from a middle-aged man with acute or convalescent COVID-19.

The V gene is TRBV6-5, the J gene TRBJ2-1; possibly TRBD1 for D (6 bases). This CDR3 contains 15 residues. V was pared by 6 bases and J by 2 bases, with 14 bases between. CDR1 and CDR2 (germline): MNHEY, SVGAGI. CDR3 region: CASRAGQRPYNEQFF. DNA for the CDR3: TGTGCCAGCAGGGCCGGACAGCGACCCTACAATGAGCAGTTCTTC.

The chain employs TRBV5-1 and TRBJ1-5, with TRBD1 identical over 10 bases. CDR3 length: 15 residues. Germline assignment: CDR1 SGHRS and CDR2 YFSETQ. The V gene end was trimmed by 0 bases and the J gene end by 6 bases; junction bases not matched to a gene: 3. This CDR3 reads CASSLGDRGVQPQHF. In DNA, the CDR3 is TGCGCCAGCAGCTTGGGGGACAGGGGAGTTCAGCCCCAGCATTTT.

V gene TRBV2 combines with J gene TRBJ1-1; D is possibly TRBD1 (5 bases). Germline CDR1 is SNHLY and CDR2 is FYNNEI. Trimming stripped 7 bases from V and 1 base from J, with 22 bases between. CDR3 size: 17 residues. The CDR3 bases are TGTGCCAGCACCCACTGGGGGGTGGGAGGTGAGAACACTGAAGCTTTCTTT. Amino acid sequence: CASTHWGVGGENTEAFF.

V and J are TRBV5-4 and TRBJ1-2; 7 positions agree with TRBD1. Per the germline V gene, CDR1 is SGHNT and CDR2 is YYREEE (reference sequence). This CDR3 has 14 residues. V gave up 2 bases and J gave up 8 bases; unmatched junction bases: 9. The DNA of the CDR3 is TGTGCCAGCAGCTTCCCCGACAGGGTGGGCGGCTACACCTTC. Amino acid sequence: CASSFPDRVGGYTF.

As DNA, the CDR3 is TGTGCCAGCAGGGAGCAGGGGGAGACTGAAGCTTTCTTT. As protein: CASREQGETEAFF. The genes are TRBV27 and TRBJ1-1, with 7 bases aligning to TRBD1. V lost 6 bases and J lost 5; bases outside the gene matches: 6. Germline CDR1 is MNHEY and CDR2 is SMNVEV (reference sequence). The CDR3 contains 13 residues.

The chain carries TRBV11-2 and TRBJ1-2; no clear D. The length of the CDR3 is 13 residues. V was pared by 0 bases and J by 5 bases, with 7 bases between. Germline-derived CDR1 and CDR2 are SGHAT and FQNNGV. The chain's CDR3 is CASSLDQQYGYTF. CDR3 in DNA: TGTGCCAGCAGCTTAGATCAACAGTATGGCTACACCTTC.

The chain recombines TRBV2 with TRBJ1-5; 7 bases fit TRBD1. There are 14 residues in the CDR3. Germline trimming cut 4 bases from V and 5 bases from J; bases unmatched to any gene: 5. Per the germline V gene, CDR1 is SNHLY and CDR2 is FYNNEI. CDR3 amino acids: CASSGGQNDQPQHF. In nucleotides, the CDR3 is TGTGCCAGCAGTGGGGGACAGAACGATCAGCCCCAGCATTTT.

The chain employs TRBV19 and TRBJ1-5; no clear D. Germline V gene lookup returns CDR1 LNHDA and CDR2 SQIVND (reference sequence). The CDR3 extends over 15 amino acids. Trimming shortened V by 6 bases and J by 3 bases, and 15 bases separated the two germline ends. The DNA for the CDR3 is TGTGCCAGTAGACCCGCCGGGAACCCCAATCAGCCCCAGCATTTT. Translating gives CASRPAGNPNQPQHF.

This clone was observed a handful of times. Here the CDR3 reads CASYMGHPPGEAFF. CDR3 DNA sequence: TGTGCCAGCTATATGGGACACCCGCCAGGGGAGGCTTTCTTT. This chain uses TRBV9 with TRBJ1-1; D may be TRBD1 (6 bases). Germline V lookup: CDR1 SGDLS, CDR2 YYNGEE. Trimming cost V 7 bases and J 11 bases, with 24 bases left between them. CDR3 size: 14 residues.

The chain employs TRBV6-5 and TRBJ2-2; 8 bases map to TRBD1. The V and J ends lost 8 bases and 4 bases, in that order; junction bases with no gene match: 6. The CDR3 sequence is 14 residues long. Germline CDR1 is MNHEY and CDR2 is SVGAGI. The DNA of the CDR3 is TGTGCCAGCCCAGGACAGGGAATCACCGGGGAGCTGTTTTTT. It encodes CASPGQGITGELFF.

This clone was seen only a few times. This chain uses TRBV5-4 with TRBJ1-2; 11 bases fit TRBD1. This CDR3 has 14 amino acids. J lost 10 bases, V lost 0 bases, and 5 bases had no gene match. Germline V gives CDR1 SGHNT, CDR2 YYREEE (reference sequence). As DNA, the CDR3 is TGTGCCAGCAGCTTGGGGACAGGGGGCATGGACTACACCTTC. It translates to CASSLGTGGMDYTF. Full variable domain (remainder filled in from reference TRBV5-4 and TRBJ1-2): ETGVTQSPTHLIKTRGQQVTLRCSSQSGHNTVSWYQQALGQGPQFIFQYYREEENGRGNFPPRFSGLQFPNYSSELNVNALELDDSALYLCASSLGTGGMDYTFGSGTRLTVV.

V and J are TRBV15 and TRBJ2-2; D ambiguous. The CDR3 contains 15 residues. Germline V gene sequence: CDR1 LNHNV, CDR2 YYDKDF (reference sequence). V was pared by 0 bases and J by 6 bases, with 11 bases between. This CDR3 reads CATSRDRVYPGELFF. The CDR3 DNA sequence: TGTGCCACCAGCAGAGATCGAGTTTACCCCGGGGAGCTGTTTTTT. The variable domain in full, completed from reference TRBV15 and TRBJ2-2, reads DAMVIQNPRYQVTQFGKPVTLSCSQTLNHNVMYWYQQKSSQAPKLLFHYYDKDFNNEADTPDNFQSRRPNTSFCFLDIRSPGLGDTAMYLCATSRDRVYPGELFFGEGSRLTVL.

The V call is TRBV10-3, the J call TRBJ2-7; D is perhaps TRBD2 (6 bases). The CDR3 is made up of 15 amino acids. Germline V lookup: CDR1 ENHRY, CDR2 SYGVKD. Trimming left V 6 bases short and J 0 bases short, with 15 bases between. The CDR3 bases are TGTGCCATCAGGGGAACAGGAGGGGTCTCCTACGAGCAGTACTTC. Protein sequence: CAIRGTGGVSYEQYF.

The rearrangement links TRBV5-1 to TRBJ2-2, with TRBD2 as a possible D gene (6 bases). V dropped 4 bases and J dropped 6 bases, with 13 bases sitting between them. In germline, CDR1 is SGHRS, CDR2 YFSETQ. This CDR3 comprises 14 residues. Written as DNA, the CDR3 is TGCGCCAGCAGCGTAGGAGGGAGGTCCGGGGAGCTGTTTTTT. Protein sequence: CASSVGGRSGELFF. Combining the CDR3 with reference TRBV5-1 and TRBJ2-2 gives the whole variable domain KAGVTQTPRYLIKTRGQQVTLSCSPISGHRSVSWYQQTPGQGLQFLFEYFSETQRNKGNFPGRFSGRQFSNSRSEMNVSTLELGDSALYLCASSVGGRSGELFFGEGSRLTVL.

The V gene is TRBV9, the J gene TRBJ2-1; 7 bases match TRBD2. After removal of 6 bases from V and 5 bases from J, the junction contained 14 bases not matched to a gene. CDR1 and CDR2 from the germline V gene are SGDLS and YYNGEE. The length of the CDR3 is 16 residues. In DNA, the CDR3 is TGTGCCAGCAATGACCTGACTAGCTATATTAACAATGAGCAGTTCTTC. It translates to CASNDLTSYINNEQFF.

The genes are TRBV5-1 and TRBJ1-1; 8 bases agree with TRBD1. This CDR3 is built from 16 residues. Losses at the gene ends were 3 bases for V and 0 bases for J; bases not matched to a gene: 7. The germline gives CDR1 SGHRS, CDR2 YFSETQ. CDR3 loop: CASSSGQGSMNTEAFF. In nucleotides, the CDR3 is TGCGCCAGCAGCTCCGGACAGGGAAGCATGAACACTGAAGCTTTCTTT.

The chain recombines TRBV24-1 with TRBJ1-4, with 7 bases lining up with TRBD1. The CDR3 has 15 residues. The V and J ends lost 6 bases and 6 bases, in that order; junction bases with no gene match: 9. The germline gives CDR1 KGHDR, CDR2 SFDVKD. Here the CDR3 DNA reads TGTGCCACCAGTAATCGACAGGGCGGACATGAAAAACTGTTTTTT. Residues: CATSNRQGGHEKLFF.

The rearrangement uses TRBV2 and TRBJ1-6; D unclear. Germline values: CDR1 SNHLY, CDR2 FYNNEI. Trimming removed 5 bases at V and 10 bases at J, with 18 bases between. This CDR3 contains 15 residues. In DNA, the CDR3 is TGTGCCAGCAGTACCTATCAAGCGGTCCCGTCACCCCTCCACTTT. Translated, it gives CASSTYQAVPSPLHF. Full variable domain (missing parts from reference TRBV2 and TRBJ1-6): EPEVTQTPSHQVTQMGQEVILRCVPISNHLYFYWYRQILGQKVEFLVSFYNNEISEKSEIFDDQFSVERPDGSNFTLKIRSTKLEDSAMYFCASSTYQAVPSPLHFGNGTRLTVT.

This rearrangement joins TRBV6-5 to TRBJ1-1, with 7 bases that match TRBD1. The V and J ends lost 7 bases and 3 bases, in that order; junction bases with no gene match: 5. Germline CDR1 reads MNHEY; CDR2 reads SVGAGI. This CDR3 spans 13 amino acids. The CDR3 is CASTRGMDTEAFF. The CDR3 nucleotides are TGTGCCAGCACCAGGGGGATGGACACTGAAGCTTTCTTT.

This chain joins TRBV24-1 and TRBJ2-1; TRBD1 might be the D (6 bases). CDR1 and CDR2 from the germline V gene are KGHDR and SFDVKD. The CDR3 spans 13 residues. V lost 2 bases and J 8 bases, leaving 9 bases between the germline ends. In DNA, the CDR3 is TGTGCCACCAGTGATTCAGGGGTCCATGAGCAGTTCTTC. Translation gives CATSDSGVHEQFF.

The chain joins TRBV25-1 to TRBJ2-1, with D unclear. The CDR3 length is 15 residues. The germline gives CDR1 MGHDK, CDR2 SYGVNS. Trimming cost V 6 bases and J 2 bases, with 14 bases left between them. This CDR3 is CASRDTYDPYNEQFF. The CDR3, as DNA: TGTGCCAGCAGAGACACATATGACCCCTACAATGAGCAGTTCTTC.

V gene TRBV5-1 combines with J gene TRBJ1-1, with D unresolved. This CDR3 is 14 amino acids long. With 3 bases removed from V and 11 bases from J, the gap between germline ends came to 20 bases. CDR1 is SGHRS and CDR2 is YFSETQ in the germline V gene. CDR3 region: CASSSSGGQGGAFF. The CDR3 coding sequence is TGCGCCAGCAGCTCCAGCGGAGGCCAAGGTGGGGCTTTCTTT.

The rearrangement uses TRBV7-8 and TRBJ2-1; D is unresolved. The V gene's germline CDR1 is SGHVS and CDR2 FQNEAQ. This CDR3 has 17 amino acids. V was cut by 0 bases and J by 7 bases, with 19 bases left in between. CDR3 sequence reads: CASSLALTASNRNEQFF. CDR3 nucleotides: TGTGCCAGCAGCTTAGCTCTAACAGCCTCAAATCGGAATGAGCAGTTCTTC.

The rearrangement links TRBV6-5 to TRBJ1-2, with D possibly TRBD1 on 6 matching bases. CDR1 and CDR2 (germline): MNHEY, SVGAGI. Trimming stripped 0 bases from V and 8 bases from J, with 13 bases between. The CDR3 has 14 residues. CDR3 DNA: TGTGCCAGCAGTTACTCGGGGGGGCCCGCGGGCTACACCTTC. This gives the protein CASSYSGGPAGYTF.

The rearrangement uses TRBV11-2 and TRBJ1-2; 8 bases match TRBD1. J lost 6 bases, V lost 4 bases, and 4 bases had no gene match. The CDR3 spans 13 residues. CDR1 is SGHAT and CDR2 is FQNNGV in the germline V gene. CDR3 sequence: CASSSQGVNGYTF. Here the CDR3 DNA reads TGTGCCAGCAGCTCACAGGGGGTAAATGGCTACACCTTC.

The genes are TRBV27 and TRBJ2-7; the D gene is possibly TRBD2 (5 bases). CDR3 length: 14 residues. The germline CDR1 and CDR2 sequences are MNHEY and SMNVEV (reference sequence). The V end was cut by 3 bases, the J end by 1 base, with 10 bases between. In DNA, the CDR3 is TGTGCCAGCAGTTTCGCGGGCCTATCCTACGAGCAGTACTTC. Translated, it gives CASSFAGLSYEQYF.

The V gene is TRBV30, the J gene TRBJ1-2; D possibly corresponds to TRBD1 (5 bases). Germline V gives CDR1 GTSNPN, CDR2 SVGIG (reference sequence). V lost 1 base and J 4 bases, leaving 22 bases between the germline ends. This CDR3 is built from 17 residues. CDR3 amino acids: CAWSAPNPGGVGYGYTF. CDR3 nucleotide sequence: TGTGCCTGGAGTGCCCCGAACCCTGGGGGGGTTGGCTATGGCTACACCTTC.